This entry lists 31 T cell receptor beta chains sequenced from one sample in a study of blood T cell repertoires in COVID-19. The protocol was immunoSEQ multiplex PCR, while the TCRdb copy is restricted to in-frame clones and leaves out a portion. The sample shows 93,000 or so clones, approximately 87% of them seen only once. Material: peripheral blood. These TCRs come from a human donor in a cohort sampled during active or convalescent COVID-19.

The chain has TRBV18 and TRBJ1-1; unclear D gene. V lost 3 bases to trimming and J lost 3 bases, with 5 bases between them. This CDR3 spans 12 amino acids. Germline V gene sequence: CDR1 KGHSH, CDR2 LQKENI. This CDR3 is CASSPPDTEAFF. In nucleotides, the CDR3 is TGTGCCAGCTCACCCCCGGACACTGAAGCTTTCTTT.

This clone appeared a single time. This rearrangement joins TRBV5-1 to TRBJ2-7; 9 nucleotides match TRBD1. CDR3 length: 14 residues. Germline assignment: CDR1 SGHRS and CDR2 YFSETQ. The V segment lost 3 bases and the J segment 4 bases; nucleotides outside the gene matches: 5. The CDR3 DNA reads as TGCGCCAGCAGCTCAGACAGGGGGGCTTACGAGCAGTACTTC. Protein sequence: CASSSDRGAYEQYF.

V and J are TRBV29-1 and TRBJ2-1; 7 bases line up with TRBD1. After removal of 5 bases from V and 10 bases from J, the junction contained 11 bases not matched to a gene. This CDR3 comprises 13 residues. The germline gives CDR1 SQVTM, CDR2 ANQGSEA. The CDR3 coding sequence is TGCAGCGTTAGCACAGGGGTCGACAGGGAGCAGTTCTTC. Its protein is CSVSTGVDREQFF.

This rearrangement joins TRBV5-1 to TRBJ1-4; D is ambiguous. With 6 bases removed from V and 4 bases from J, the gap between germline ends came to 13 bases. CDR1 and CDR2 (germline): SGHRS, YFSETQ. The CDR3 runs to 14 residues. The CDR3 bases are TGCGCCAGCAAGCCTTTTCGTGGTAATGAAAAACTGTTTTTT. Its protein product is CASKPFRGNEKLFF.

The chain uses TRBV30 and TRBJ1-6; no clear D. CDR1 is GTSNPN and CDR2 is SVGIG in the germline V gene (reference sequence). The V end lost 1 base, the J end lost 10 bases, and 5 bases lay between the germline ends. This CDR3 is built from 11 residues. This CDR3 reads CAWSGGSPLHF. In DNA, the CDR3 is TGTGCCTGGAGTGGAGGATCACCCCTCCACTTT.

This sequence joins TRBV4-3 and TRBJ1-4, with TRBD1 matching 7 bases. Trimming took 1 base from V and 7 from J; bases not matched to a gene: 6. The CDR3 covers 15 residues. The germline V gene has CDR1 LGHNA and CDR2 YSLEER. The CDR3, as DNA: TGCGCCAGCAGCCAAGGACAGGGTTGGGTTGAAAAACTGTTTTTT. Translated: CASSQGQGWVEKLFF.

This chain connects TRBV27 to TRBJ1-5; the D gene is possibly TRBD1 (5 bases). The CDR3 totals 14 residues. V was clipped by 2 bases and J by 5 bases, with 10 bases between them. Germline loops: CDR1 MNHEY, CDR2 SMNVEV (reference sequence). The CDR3 nucleotides read TGTGCCAGCAGTTTAAGGGGTGCCGATCAGCCCCAGCATTTT. Translating gives CASSLRGADQPQHF.

The genes are TRBV6-5 and TRBJ1-2; TRBD1 matches at 9 bases. CDR1 and CDR2 from the germline V gene are MNHEY and SVGAGI. The CDR3 length is 15 residues. J gave up 8 bases and V 2 bases, and 9 bases lay outside the gene matches. In nucleotides, the CDR3 is TGTGCCAGCAGTTACGGGAAGGGACAGGGTGGCGGCTACACCTTC. Its translation: CASSYGKGQGGGYTF.

The chain combines TRBV11-3 with TRBJ2-3; 13 nucleotides line up with TRBD2. CDR1 SGHNT and CDR2 YENEEA come from the germline V gene. J lost 0 bases, V lost 3 bases, and 6 bases had no gene match. CDR3 length: 18 residues. DNA of the CDR3: TGTGCCAGCAGCTTCCGACTAGCGGGGGGTTTGAGCACAGATACGCAGTATTTT. As protein: CASSFRLAGGLSTDTQYF.

This rearrangement joins TRBV4-1 to TRBJ2-1, with 9 bases aligning to TRBD2. Looked up from germline, CDR1 is MGHRA and CDR2 is YSYEKL. J gave up 9 bases and V 0 bases, and 6 bases lay outside the gene matches. The CDR3 extends over 15 amino acids. The CDR3 DNA is TGCGCCAGCAGCCAAGATCTGGCGGGGGGGCGTGAGCAGTTCTTC. Translated: CASSQDLAGGREQFF.

This clone was observed a single time. The chain has TRBV12-3 or TRBV12-4 and TRBJ1-5; no definite D call. With 5 bases removed from V and 2 bases from J, the gap between germline ends came to 7 bases. The CDR3 sequence is 13 residues long. The DNA of the CDR3 is TGTGCCAGCAGTCCACAAGGCAATCAGCCCCAGCATTTT. Its protein product is CASSPQGNQPQHF.

The chain carries TRBV5-1 and TRBJ2-1; TRBD2 is a possible D gene (6 bases). CDR1 and CDR2 (germline): SGHRS, YFSETQ. Trimming shortened V by 4 bases and J by 5 bases, and 13 bases separated the two germline ends. The CDR3 extends over 14 amino acids. The CDR3 region has the DNA TGCGCCAGCAGCCTCCCAGGAGGGGACAATGAGCAGTTCTTC. Translated: CASSLPGGDNEQFF.

This chain joins TRBV12-5 and TRBJ1-5; no definite D call. Germline-derived CDR1 and CDR2 are LGHNT and FRNRAP. This CDR3 is built from 12 residues. The V and J ends lost 4 bases and 5 bases respectively, with 6 bases between them. The CDR3 reads CASGSSYQPQHF. The CDR3 coding sequence is TGTGCTAGTGGTTCCTCCTATCAGCCCCAGCATTTT.

J is TRBJ2-7 and V is TRBV7-2, with a tentative D call TRBD2 (6 bases). Looked up from germline, CDR1 is SGHTA and CDR2 is FQGNSA. The germline V and J ends were trimmed by 5 bases and 3 bases, with 14 bases remaining between them. The CDR3 extends over 14 amino acids. CDR3 sequence (DNA): TGTGCCAGCAGCCGGGGACTTTCAAACTACGAGCAGTACTTC. Protein: CASSRGLSNYEQYF.

Only one count was recorded for this clone. The chain carries TRBV5-1 and TRBJ1-2; 7 bases fit TRBD1. The CDR3 runs to 14 residues. The junction had 7 bases not matched to a gene; V was cut back by 4 bases and J by 4 bases. CDR1 is SGHRS and CDR2 is YFSETQ in the germline V gene. DNA for the CDR3: TGCGCCAGCAGCGTTACCGGGACAGCCTATGGCTACACCTTC. It yields the protein CASSVTGTAYGYTF.

V and J are TRBV5-1 and TRBJ1-4; D might be TRBD1 (5 bases). CDR1 is SGHRS, CDR2 YFSETQ, per germline. Trimming removed 4 bases at V and 2 bases at J, with 12 bases between. This CDR3 spans 15 amino acids. CDR3: CASSQWGVTNEKLFF. Here the CDR3 DNA reads TGCGCCAGCAGCCAGTGGGGGGTGACTAATGAAAAACTGTTTTTT.

The CDR3 sequence: CASSKGTGETDTQYF. CDR3 nucleotide sequence: TGTGCCAGCAGCAAAGGGACAGGGGAAACAGATACGCAGTATTTT. The rearrangement joins TRBV7-3 to TRBJ2-3, with 10 bases aligning to TRBD1. There are 15 residues in the CDR3. V shed 5 bases, J shed 3 bases, and the junction held 5 bases outside the gene matches. Germline assignment: CDR1 SGHTA and CDR2 FQGTGA.

This clone was observed a few times. This sequence joins TRBV6-9 and TRBJ2-5; TRBD2 matches at 9 bases. After removal of 5 bases from V and 2 bases from J, the junction contained 18 bases not matched to a gene. This CDR3 has 19 amino acids. Germline assignment: CDR1 MNHGY and CDR2 SVAAGI. The CDR3, as DNA: TGTGCCAGCAGTCCGGGGGCTAGCGGGGAGATCCATAAACAAGAGACCCAGTACTTC. Its protein is CASSPGASGEIHKQETQYF.

The chain recombines TRBV4-2 with TRBJ2-3, with TRBD1 matching 11 bases. The germline V gene encodes CDR1 LGHNA and CDR2 YNFKEQ. CDR3 size: 15 residues. Trimming took 6 bases from V and 3 from J; bases not matched to a gene: 5. The CDR3 DNA reads TGTGCCAGCAGTCCCGGGACAGGGGGGACAGATACGCAGTATTTT. Its protein is CASSPGTGGTDTQYF.

The rearrangement joins TRBV7-9 to TRBJ1-4; no firm D call. The CDR3 covers 14 residues. Trimming took 9 bases from V and 5 from J, leaving 16 bases between them. Germline assignment: CDR1 SEHNR and CDR2 FQNEAQ (reference sequence). CDR3 DNA: TGTGCCAGTACCACGGCGGGCCTCAATGAAAAACTGTTTTTT. Translating it yields CASTTAGLNEKLFF.

The chain joins TRBV21-1 to TRBJ1-1. TRBV21-1 has pseudogene status. The CDR3 has 14 amino acids. As DNA, the CDR3 is TGTGCCAGCACCACAGTAGGGAGGGGAGGGCTCGCTTTCTTT. Translation gives CASTTVGRGGLAFF.

The chain links TRBV18 to TRBJ1-1; tentative D call: TRBD1 (6 bases). The V gene lost 4 bases and the J gene lost 1 base, with 13 bases spanning the gap. The CDR3 extends over 15 amino acids. Per germline, CDR1 KGHSH and CDR2 LQKENI. The CDR3 DNA reads as TGTGCCAGCTCACTTCGGGGGGGGCCGAACACTGAAGCTTTCTTT. This codes for CASSLRGGPNTEAFF.

The chain has TRBV12-5 and TRBJ2-1; 10 nucleotides line up with TRBD1. The CDR3 runs 14 residues. Looked up from germline, CDR1 is LGHNT and CDR2 is FRNRAP. Trimming took 5 bases from V and 7 from J; bases not matched to a gene: 5. The CDR3 sequence is CASGDPDRGNEQFF. The CDR3 DNA reads TGTGCTAGTGGTGACCCGGACAGGGGGAATGAGCAGTTCTTC. Full variable domain (rest looked up from reference TRBV12-5 and TRBJ2-1): DARVTQTPRHKVTEMGQEVTMRCQPILGHNTVFWYRQTMMQGLELLAYFRNRAPLDDSGMPKDRFSAEMPDATLATLKIQPSEPRDSAVYFCASGDPDRGNEQFFGPGTRLTVL.

This sequence joins TRBV6-6 and TRBJ2-3, with 7 bases aligning to TRBD1. The ends lost 5 bases at V and 0 bases at J; junction bases unmatched: 11. The germline V gene has CDR1 MNHNY and CDR2 SVGAGI (reference sequence). The CDR3 covers 17 residues. The CDR3 sequence is CASSRRNLQGSTDTQYF. The CDR3 nucleotides read TGTGCCAGCAGTCGTAGGAACCTACAGGGGAGCACAGATACGCAGTATTTT.

The V and J genes are TRBV2 and TRBJ1-6; D remains unclear. The CDR3 totals 12 residues. The V end lost 7 bases, the J end lost 12 bases, and 13 bases lay between the germline ends. Germline CDR1 reads SNHLY; CDR2 reads FYNNEI. CDR3 sequence reads: CASNLGGIPLHF. The DNA for the CDR3 is TGTGCCAGCAATCTCGGTGGTATACCCCTCCACTTT.

This chain joins TRBV11-3 and TRBJ2-7; 7 bases are shared with TRBD1. The junction had 1 base not matched to a gene; V was cut back by 0 bases and J by 2 bases. The CDR3 covers 14 residues. CDR1 SGHNT and CDR2 YENEEA come from the germline V gene. Written as DNA, the CDR3 is TGTGCCAGCAGCTTAGAAGGGGGCCCCTACGAGCAGTACTTC. Translated: CASSLEGGPYEQYF.

CDR3 region: CASSPLGEGINSPLHF. CDR3 DNA: TGTGCCAGCAGCCCCCTCGGGGAGGGGATTAATTCACCCCTCCACTTT. The J gene is TRBJ1-6, the V gene TRBV7-9, with a weak D call TRBD1 (5 bases). CDR3 length: 16 amino acids. Between the trimmed V and J ends, which lost 5 bases and 6 bases, there was a span of 17 bases. Germline CDR1 SEHNR, CDR2 FQNEAQ (reference sequence).

This chain connects TRBV19 to TRBJ1-1, with TRBD1 matching over 9 bases. J gave up 5 bases and V 6 bases, and 4 bases lay outside the gene matches. The CDR3 is 13 residues long. The germline V gene has CDR1 LNHDA and CDR2 SQIVND (reference sequence). The DNA of the CDR3 is TGTGCCAGTAGGGTGGACAGGGGTACTGAAGCTTTCTTT. Protein sequence: CASRVDRGTEAFF.

CDR3 region: CASSLYRDTEAFF. CDR3 in DNA: TGTGCCAGCTCACTTTACAGGGACACTGAAGCTTTCTTT. V gene TRBV18 combines with J gene TRBJ1-1, with a tentative D call TRBD1 (6 bases). The germline gives CDR1 KGHSH, CDR2 LQKENI. This CDR3 comprises 13 residues. V was clipped by 4 bases and J by 3 bases, with 9 bases between them.

The chain combines TRBV18 with TRBJ1-5, with TRBD1 matching 8 bases. V dropped 5 bases and J dropped 4; count of bases not matched to a gene: 7. Germline loops: CDR1 KGHSH, CDR2 LQKENI. The CDR3 totals 15 residues. The CDR3 region is CASSGRTGWNQPQHF. CDR3 DNA: TGTGCCAGCTCAGGACGGACAGGGTGGAATCAGCCCCAGCATTTT. The full variable domain, in which reference TRBV18 and TRBJ1-5 provide the parts outside the CDR3, is NAGVMQNPRHLVRRRGQEARLRCSPMKGHSHVYWYRQLPEEGLKFMVYLQKENIIDESGMPKERFSAEFPKEGPSILRIQQVVRGDSAAYFCASSGRTGWNQPQHFGDGTRLSIL.

This clone was recorded once. The chain carries TRBV10-2 and TRBJ2-2, with 9 bases matching TRBD1. V gave up 3 bases and J gave up 3 bases; unmatched junction bases: 11. The CDR3 covers 18 residues. Germline V gene sequence: CDR1 WSHSY, CDR2 SAAADI. CDR3 region: CASSDYPGTGLYTGELFF. In DNA, the CDR3 is TGCGCCAGCAGTGACTACCCGGGGACAGGGCTATACACCGGGGAGCTGTTTTTT.